This T cell receptor (gamma chain) was sequenced in a study of in vitro expanded adult blood gammadelta T cells (dated by TCRdb to 2018 to 2021). Study-level background: Sort purity ranged from approximately 94% to 100% Vgamma9Vdelta2 cells among T cells. The study compared the TCR repertoire of Vgamma9Vdelta2 T cells expanded in vitro with a mistletoe-extract drug against those expanded with HMBPP or zoledronate. Each donor's cells were separately stimulated with HMBPP, zoledronate or AbnobaViscum P, and TRG and TRD CDR3 repertoires were sequenced for every condition. A few subjects were included in the TCR repertoire analysis.

Library creation used 5' RACE. For each sample, the RNeasy Micro Kit was used to extract RNA from roughly 10,000 sorted cells. Libraries were built by template-switch reverse transcription followed by PCR amplification of the CDR3gamma and CDR3delta regions. The amplicons were sequenced on an Illumina MiSeq with the V2 300 kit, which gave 150 bp paired-end reads. As for how the authors treated the data: FastQC version 0.11.8 was used to assess read quality. CDR3 sequences were built by aligning reads to GenBank TRG or TRD reference genes using MiXCR version 3.0.3. Default MiXCR parameters were applied, except that 3 rather than 5 consecutive nucleotides were used for TRDD assembly. VDJtools version 1.2.1 with default settings was used for repertoire analyses, including normalized Shannon-Wiener diversity, clonotype tracking and multidimensional scaling. Out-of-frame CDR3 sequences and those containing stop codons were excluded from analysis. Clones were re-identified by TCRdb from the public reads with CATT, and rows with the same DNA were merged. These V and J calls are TCRdb output, not the study's own analysis. A total of approximately 100 gamma-chain clones appear in this sample, about 7.3% of them only once. Clones ranked in the top ten supply roughly 41% of the sample.

Within its sample, this clone is large (0.1 to 1%). The antigen it binds to is not known. The sample holds no much larger clone one base away, and base qualities are not on file. The germline V gene (reference sequence) specifies GITISATS as CDR1 and ISYDGTV as CDR2. The CDR3 spans 19 residues, from the cysteine through the phenylalanine. Only the CDR3 DNA stays, 57 bases, in frame from base 1. V is cut back by 1 base and J by 0 bases, with 18 bases in the junction unmatched. Overall study results and their limits: CDR3 length, diversity and J usage of AbnobaViscum P-expanded Vgamma9Vdelta2 repertoires were found to be similar to those of HMBPP- and zoledronate-expanded repertoires, which suggested a polyclonal response. Top TRGV9 CDR3 clonotypes were largely public, being shared across donors and across all three stimulation conditions. All repertoires came from in vitro expanded cultures of cells from healthy donors, not from patients treated with mistletoe. The TRDV2 repertoire shared between treatments was found to be private to each donor, and TRD repertoires were clustered by subject rather than by stimulant in multidimensional scaling.

In the paper's terms, the treatment or condition label means: aminobisphosphonate causing endogenous IPP accumulation, around 1 uM. Live CD3+ TCRgammadelta+ Vgamma9+ Vdelta2+ T cells were FACS-sorted on a FACS Aria III after expansion. Before expansion, PBMC received a one-day pulse of approximately 0.94 uM zoledronate and were then washed three times. Expansion of the cultures lasted about 13 days, and IL-2 was replenished every 3 to 4 days. Once the one-day stimulant pulse was over, the cells were washed three times and then cultured in medium that contained approximately 100 U/mL IL-2. Before culture, peripheral blood mononuclear cells were isolated by Lymphoprep gradient centrifugation and frozen in liquid nitrogen.

The chain joins TRGV9 to TRGJ1 or TRGJ2. The sequence was collected from an adult in good health. This material consisted of gamma-delta T cells from peripheral blood expanded in culture, taken from an in vitro culture stimulated with zoledronate. In nucleotide form, the sequence is TGTGCCTTGTGGGAGGTTATTTCCCACAAATCCTTGAATTATTATAAGAAACTCTTT. The resulting protein is CALWEVISHKSLNYYKKLF.